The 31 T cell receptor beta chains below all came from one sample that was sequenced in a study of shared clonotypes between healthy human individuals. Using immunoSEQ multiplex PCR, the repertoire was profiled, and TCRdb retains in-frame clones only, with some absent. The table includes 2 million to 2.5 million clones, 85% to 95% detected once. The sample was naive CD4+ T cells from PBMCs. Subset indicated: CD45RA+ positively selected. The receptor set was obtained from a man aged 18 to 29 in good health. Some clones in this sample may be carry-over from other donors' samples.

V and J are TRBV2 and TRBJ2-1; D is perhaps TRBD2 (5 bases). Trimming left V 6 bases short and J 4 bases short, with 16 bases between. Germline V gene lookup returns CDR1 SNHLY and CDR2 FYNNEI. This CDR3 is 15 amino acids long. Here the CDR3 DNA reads TGTGCCAGCAGAGGCAGCACCAGCGGTTACAATGAGCAGTTCTTC. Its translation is CASRGSTSGYNEQFF.

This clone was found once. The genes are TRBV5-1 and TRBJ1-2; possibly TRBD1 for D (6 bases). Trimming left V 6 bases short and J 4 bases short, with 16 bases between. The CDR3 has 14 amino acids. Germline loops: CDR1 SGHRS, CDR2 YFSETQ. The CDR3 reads CASKFPQGPYGYTF. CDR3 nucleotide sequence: TGCGCCAGCAAATTTCCTCAGGGGCCCTATGGCTACACCTTC.

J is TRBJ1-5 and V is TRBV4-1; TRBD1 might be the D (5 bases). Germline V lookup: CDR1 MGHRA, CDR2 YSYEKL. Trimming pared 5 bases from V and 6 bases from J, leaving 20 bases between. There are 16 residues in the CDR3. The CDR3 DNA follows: TGCGCCAGCAGCGCCCAACGGGGGGTTGGAACTCAGCCCCAGCATTTT. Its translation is CASSAQRGVGTQPQHF.

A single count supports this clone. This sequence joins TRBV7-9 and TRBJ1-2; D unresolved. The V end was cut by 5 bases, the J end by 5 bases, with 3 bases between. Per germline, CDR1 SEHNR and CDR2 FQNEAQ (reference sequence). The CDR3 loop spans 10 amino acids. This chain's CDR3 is CASSIYGYTF. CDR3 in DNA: TGTGCCAGCAGCATATATGGCTACACCTTC.

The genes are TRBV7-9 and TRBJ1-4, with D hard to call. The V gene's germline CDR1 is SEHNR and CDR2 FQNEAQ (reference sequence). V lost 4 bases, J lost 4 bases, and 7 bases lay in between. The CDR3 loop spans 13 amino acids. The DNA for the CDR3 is TGTGCCAGCAGCTCCGGCTTTAATGAAAAACTGTTTTTT. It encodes CASSSGFNEKLFF.

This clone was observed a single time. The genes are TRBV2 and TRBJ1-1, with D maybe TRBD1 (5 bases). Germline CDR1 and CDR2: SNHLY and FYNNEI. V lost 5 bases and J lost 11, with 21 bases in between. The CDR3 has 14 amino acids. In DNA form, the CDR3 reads TGTGCCAGCAGTCACGGAGACTTACGCAGGGAGGCTTTCTTT. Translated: CASSHGDLRREAFF.

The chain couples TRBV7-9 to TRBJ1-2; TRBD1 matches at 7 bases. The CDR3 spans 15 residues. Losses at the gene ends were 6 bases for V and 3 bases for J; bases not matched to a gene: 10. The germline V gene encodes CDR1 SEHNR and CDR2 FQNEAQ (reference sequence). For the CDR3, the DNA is TGTGCCAGCAGTAAGGTCGCAGGGGGAGACTATGGCTACACCTTC. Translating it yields CASSKVAGGDYGYTF.

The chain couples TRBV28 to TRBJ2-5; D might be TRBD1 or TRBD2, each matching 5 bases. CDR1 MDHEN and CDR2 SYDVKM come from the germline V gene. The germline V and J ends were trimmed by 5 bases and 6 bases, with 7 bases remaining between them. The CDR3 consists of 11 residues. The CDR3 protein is CASSRGQTQYF. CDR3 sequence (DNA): TGTGCCAGCAGTCGGGGACAGACCCAGTACTTC.

As DNA, the CDR3 is TGTGCCAGCAGTTTAAGGGGAACGAGCACTGAAGCTTTCTTT. Translating it yields CASSLRGTSTEAFF. The chain carries TRBV28 and TRBJ1-1, with D tentatively TRBD1 (5 bases). Germline V gives CDR1 MDHEN, CDR2 SYDVKM. The CDR3 runs 14 residues. The V and J ends lost 2 bases and 4 bases respectively, with 11 bases between them.

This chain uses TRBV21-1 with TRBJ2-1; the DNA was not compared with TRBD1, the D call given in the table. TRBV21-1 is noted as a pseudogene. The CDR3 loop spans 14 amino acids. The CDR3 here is CARVKQGSYNEQFF. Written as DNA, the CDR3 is TGTGCCAGAGTAAAACAGGGTTCCTACAATGAGCAGTTCTTC.

In nucleotides, the CDR3 is TGTGCCAGCAGAAATTGGCTTTTCGGGGAAAACCCCTACGAGCAGTACTTC. Protein sequence: CASRNWLFGENPYEQYF. The chain has TRBV28 and TRBJ2-7; a weak D match, TRBD2 (5 bases). Germline V gene data show CDR1 as MDHEN and CDR2 as SYDVKM. This CDR3 spans 17 amino acids. Trimming stripped 6 bases from V and 2 bases from J, with 23 bases between. Looking up the rest from reference TRBV28 and TRBJ2-7 gives the full variable domain: DVKVTQSSRYLVKRTGEKVFLECVQDMDHENMFWYRQDPGLGLRLIYFSYDVKMKEKGDIPEGYSVSREKKERFSLILESASTNQTSMYLCASRNWLFGENPYEQYFGPGTRLTVT.

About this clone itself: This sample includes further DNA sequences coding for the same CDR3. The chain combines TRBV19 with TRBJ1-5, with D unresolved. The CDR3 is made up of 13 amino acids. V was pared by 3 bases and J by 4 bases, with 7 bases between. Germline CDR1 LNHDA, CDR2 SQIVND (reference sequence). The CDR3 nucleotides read TGTGCCAGTAGTATTGCCAGAAATCAGCCCCAGCATTTT. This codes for CASSIARNQPQHF.

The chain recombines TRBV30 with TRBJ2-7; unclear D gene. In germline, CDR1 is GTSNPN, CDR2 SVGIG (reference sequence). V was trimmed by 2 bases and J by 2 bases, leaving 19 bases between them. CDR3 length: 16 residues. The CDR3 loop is CAWSIPVTDTAYEQYF. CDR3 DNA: TGTGCCTGGAGTATTCCGGTAACGGATACGGCCTACGAGCAGTACTTC.

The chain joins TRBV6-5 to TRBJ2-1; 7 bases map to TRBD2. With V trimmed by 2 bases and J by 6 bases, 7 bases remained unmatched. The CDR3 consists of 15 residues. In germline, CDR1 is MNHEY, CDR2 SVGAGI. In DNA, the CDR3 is TGTGCCAGCAGTTACCAAAGCGGGATTGGCAATGAGCAGTTCTTC. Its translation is CASSYQSGIGNEQFF.

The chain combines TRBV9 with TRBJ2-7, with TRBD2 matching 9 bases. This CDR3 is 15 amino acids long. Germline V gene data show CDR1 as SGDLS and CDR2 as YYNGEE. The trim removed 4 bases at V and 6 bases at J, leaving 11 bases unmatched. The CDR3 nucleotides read TGTGCCAGCAGCCAGACCCCGGGACTAGCTATCGAGCAGTACTTC. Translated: CASSQTPGLAIEQYF.

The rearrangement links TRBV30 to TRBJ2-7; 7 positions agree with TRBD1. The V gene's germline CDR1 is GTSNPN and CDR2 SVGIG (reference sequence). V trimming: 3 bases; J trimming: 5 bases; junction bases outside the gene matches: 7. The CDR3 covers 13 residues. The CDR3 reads CAWSVGQANEQYF. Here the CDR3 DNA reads TGTGCCTGGAGCGTCGGACAGGCAAACGAGCAGTACTTC.

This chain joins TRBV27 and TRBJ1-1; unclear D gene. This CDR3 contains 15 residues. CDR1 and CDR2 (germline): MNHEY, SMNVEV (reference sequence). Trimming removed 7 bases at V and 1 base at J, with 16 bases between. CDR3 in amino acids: CASIPGVGWNTEAFF. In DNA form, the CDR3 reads TGTGCCAGCATCCCTGGGGTGGGGTGGAACACTGAAGCTTTCTTT.

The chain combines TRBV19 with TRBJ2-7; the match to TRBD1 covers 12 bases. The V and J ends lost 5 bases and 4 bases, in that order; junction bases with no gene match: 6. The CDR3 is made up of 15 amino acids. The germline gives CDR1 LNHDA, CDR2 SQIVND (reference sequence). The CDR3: CASSVRDRGLYEQYF. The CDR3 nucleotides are TGTGCCAGTAGTGTCCGGGACAGGGGGCTTTACGAGCAGTACTTC.

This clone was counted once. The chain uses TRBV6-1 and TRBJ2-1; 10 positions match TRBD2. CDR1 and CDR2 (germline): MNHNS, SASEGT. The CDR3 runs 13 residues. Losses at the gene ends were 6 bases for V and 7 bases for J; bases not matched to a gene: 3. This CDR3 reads CASRLAGLNEQFF. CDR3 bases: TGTGCCAGCAGACTAGCGGGGTTGAATGAGCAGTTCTTC.

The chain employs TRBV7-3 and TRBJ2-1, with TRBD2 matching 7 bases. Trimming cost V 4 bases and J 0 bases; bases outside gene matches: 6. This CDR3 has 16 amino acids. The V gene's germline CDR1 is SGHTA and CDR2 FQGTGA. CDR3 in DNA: TGTGCCAGCAGCTCGGGCGGGGGTAGCTCCTACAATGAGCAGTTCTTC. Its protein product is CASSSGGGSSYNEQFF.

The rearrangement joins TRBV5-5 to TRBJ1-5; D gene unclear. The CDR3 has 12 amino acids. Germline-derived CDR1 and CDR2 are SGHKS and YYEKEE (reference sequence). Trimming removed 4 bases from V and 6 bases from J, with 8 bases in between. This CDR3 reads CASSRIGQPQHF. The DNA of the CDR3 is TGTGCCAGCAGCCGCATCGGTCAGCCCCAGCATTTT.

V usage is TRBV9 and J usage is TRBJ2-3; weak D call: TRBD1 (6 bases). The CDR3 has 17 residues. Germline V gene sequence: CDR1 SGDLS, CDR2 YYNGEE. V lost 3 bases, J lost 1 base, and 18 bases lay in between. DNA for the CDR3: TGTGCCAGCAGCGCTCAAGGGGGTAGTAGCGGCACAGATACGCAGTATTTT. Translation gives CASSAQGGSSGTDTQYF.

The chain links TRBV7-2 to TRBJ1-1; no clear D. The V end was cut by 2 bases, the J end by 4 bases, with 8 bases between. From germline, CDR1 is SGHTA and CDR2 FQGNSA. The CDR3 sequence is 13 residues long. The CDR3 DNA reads TGTGCCAGCAGCTTAATATGGGGCACTGAAGCTTTCTTT. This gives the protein CASSLIWGTEAFF. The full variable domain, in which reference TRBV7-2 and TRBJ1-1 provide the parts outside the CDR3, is GAGVSQSPSNKVTEKGKDVELRCDPISGHTALYWYRQSLGQGLEFLIYFQGNSAPDKSGLPSDRFSAERTGGSVSTLTIQRTQQEDSAVYLCASSLIWGTEAFFGQGTRLTVV.

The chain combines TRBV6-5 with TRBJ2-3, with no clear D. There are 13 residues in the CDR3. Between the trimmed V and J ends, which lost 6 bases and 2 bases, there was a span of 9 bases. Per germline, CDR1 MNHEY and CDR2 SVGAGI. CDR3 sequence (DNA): TGTGCCAGCAGGGGTCAGAACACAGATACGCAGTATTTT. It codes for CASRGQNTDTQYF.

The CDR3 region has the DNA TGTGCCAGCAGCTTGAGCTGGGTACAAGAGACCCAGTACTTC. This encodes CASSLSWVQETQYF. The rearrangement joins TRBV5-4 to TRBJ2-5; D remains ambiguous. The CDR3 contains 14 residues. V shed 1 base and J shed 2 bases, with 9 bases lying between them. Looked up from germline, CDR1 is SGHNT and CDR2 is YYREEE (reference sequence). Supplemented by reference TRBV5-4 and TRBJ2-5, the full variable domain reads ETGVTQSPTHLIKTRGQQVTLRCSSQSGHNTVSWYQQALGQGPQFIFQYYREEENGRGNFPPRFSGLQFPNYSSELNVNALELDDSALYLCASSLSWVQETQYFGPGTRLLVL.

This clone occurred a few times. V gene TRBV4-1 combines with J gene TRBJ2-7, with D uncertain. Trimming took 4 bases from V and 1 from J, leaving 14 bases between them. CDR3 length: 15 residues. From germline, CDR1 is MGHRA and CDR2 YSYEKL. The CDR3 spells CASSPTHGQSYEQYF. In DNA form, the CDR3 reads TGCGCCAGCAGCCCCACCCATGGGCAGTCCTACGAGCAGTACTTC.

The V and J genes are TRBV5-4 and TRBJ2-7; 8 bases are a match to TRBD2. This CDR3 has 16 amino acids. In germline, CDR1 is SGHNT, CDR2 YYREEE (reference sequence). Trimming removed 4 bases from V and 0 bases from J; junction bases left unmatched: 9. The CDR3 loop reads CASSTGTRRDSYEQYF. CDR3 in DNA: TGTGCCAGCAGCACGGGGACTAGGAGAGACTCCTACGAGCAGTACTTC. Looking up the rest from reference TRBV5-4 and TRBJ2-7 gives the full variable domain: ETGVTQSPTHLIKTRGQQVTLRCSSQSGHNTVSWYQQALGQGPQFIFQYYREEENGRGNFPPRFSGLQFPNYSSELNVNALELDDSALYLCASSTGTRRDSYEQYFGPGTRLTVT.

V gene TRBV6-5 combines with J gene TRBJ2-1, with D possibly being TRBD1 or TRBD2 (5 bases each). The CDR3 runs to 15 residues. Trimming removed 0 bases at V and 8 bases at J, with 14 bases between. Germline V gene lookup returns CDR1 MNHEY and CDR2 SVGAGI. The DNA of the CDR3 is TGTGCCAGCAGTTACTCGGGGACGGGGCGGGATGAGCAGTTCTTC. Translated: CASSYSGTGRDEQFF.

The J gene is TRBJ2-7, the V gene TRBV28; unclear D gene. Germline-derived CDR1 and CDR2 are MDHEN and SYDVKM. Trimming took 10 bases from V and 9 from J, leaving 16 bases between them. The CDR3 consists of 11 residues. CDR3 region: CATLRPEGQYF. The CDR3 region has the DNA TGTGCCACCCTACGCCCCGAAGGGCAGTACTTC.

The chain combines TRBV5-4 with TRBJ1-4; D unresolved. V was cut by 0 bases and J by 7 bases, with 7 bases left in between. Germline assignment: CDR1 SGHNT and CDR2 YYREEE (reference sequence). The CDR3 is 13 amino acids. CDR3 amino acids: CASSLGAAEKLFF. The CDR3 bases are TGTGCCAGCAGCTTGGGCGCAGCTGAAAAACTGTTTTTT.

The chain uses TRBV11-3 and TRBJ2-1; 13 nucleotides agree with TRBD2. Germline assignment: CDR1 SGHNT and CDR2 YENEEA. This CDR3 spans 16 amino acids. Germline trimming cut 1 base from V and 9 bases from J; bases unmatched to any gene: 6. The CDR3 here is CASSLATSGRLGEQFF. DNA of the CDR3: TGTGCCAGCAGCTTAGCGACTAGCGGGAGGTTGGGTGAGCAGTTCTTC. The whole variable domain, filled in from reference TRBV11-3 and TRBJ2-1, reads EAGVVQSPRYKIIEKKQPVAFWCNPISGHNTLYWYLQNLGQGPELLIRYENEEAVDDSQLPKDRFSAERLKGVDSTLKIQPAELGDSAVYLCASSLATSGRLGEQFFGPGTRLTVL.